This T cell receptor beta chain was captured in a study of cytomegalovirus exposure and HLA in healthy donors. On this clone: What it binds is not known.

PCR used 60 Vbeta primers and 13 Jbeta primers. TCRdb keeps only in-frame clones here, not all; method: immunoSEQ multiplex PCR. There are roughly 150,000 clones in the sample; 65% to 70% occur only once, and over 9.5% lies in the top ten. Unrecorded immune exposure was likely among donors, who were nominally healthy when sampled. Study-wide findings and caveats: Most subjects' HLA-A and HLA-B alleles were reportedly predicted from TCR beta sequences. An analysis that was carried out later associated 16,951 TCR beta sequences with HLA alleles at 0.05 false discovery rate. Some TCR beta chains (approximately 180 of them) were listed as cytomegalovirus-associated.

The specimen sequenced was PBMCs. This clonotype was sampled from a man aged 30 to 39 in good health and CMV-seropositive.

The CDR3 nucleotides read TGCGCCAGCAGCTTGGAAGCGGCCTACAATGAGCAGTTCTTC. This encodes CASSLEAAYNEQFF. The V gene is TRBV5-1, the J gene TRBJ2-1; D is perhaps TRBD2 (5 bases). The CDR3 has 14 residues. Germline V gene sequence: CDR1 SGHRS, CDR2 YFSETQ. Trimming removed 0 bases at V and 2 bases at J, with 6 bases between. The whole variable domain, filled in from reference TRBV5-1 and TRBJ2-1, reads KAGVTQTPRYLIKTRGQQVTLSCSPISGHRSVSWYQQTPGQGLQFLFEYFSETQRNKGNFPGRFSGRQFSNSRSEMNVSTLELGDSALYLCASSLEAAYNEQFFGPGTRLTVL.